The 17 T cell receptor beta chains presented below share a single source sample, sequenced in a study of cytomegalovirus exposure and HLA in healthy donors. PCR used 60 Vbeta primers and 13 Jbeta primers. Assay used: immunoSEQ multiplex PCR; TCRdb lists only in-frame clones, some missing. Altogether over 150,000 clones are present, around 79% being singletons, with the ten largest covering 2% to 2.5%. Sequencing input: PBMCs. The receptor source for this set is a man between 40 and 49 years old in good health and CMV-seronegative.

The rearrangement uses TRBV28 and TRBJ2-7, with 8 nucleotides matching TRBD1. The CDR3 is made up of 12 amino acids. The V gene's germline CDR1 is MDHEN and CDR2 SYDVKM. Losses at the gene ends were 5 bases for V and 6 bases for J; bases not matched to a gene: 3. The CDR3 loop reads CASSPDRVEQYF. As DNA, the CDR3 is TGTGCCAGCAGTCCGGACAGGGTCGAGCAGTACTTC.

This chain uses TRBV11-3 with TRBJ2-3, with 9 positions matching TRBD2. Trimming cost V 6 bases and J 5 bases; bases outside gene matches: 3. The CDR3 runs to 13 residues. Germline CDR1 reads SGHNT; CDR2 reads YENEEA. In DNA, the CDR3 is TGTGCCAGCAGGCCTAGCGGGAAAGATACGCAGTATTTT. It yields the protein CASRPSGKDTQYF.

The chain carries TRBV14 and TRBJ2-7; TRBD1 aligns across 9 bases. This CDR3 contains 15 residues. Germline V lookup: CDR1 SGHDN, CDR2 FVKESK. Losses at the gene ends were 3 bases for V and 7 bases for J; bases not matched to a gene: 10. CDR3 nucleotide sequence: TGTGCCAGCAGCCATCCGGGACAGGGTGTCGGGGAGCAGTACTTC. Protein product: CASSHPGQGVGEQYF.

This clone has a handful of counts. The chain carries TRBV10-3 and TRBJ2-1; D possibly corresponds to TRBD2 (6 bases). The germline V gene has CDR1 ENHRY and CDR2 SYGVKD. This CDR3 comprises 15 residues. Trimming left V 3 bases short and J 3 bases short, with 12 bases between. CDR3 in amino acids: CAISEGGEFYNEQFF. DNA for the CDR3: TGTGCCATCAGTGAAGGAGGGGAGTTCTACAATGAGCAGTTCTTC.

The chain employs TRBV12-5 and TRBJ2-7; 11 positions match TRBD2. The CDR3 is 20 residues long. Germline CDR1 LGHNT, CDR2 FRNRAP. V shed 6 bases and J 4 bases; nucleotides not matched to a gene: 23. The CDR3 here is CASGAVRDSLLAGVSYEQYF. The CDR3 DNA sequence: TGTGCTAGTGGCGCCGTCCGGGACAGCCTACTAGCGGGAGTATCTTACGAGCAGTACTTC.

V and J are TRBV28 and TRBJ1-5; D perhaps matches TRBD1 (5 bases). The germline V gene encodes CDR1 MDHEN and CDR2 SYDVKM. The CDR3 runs to 14 residues. Trimming shortened V by 4 bases and J by 4 bases, and 11 bases separated the two germline ends. CDR3 protein: CASSWGGLNQPQHF. CDR3 nucleotide sequence: TGTGCCAGCAGTTGGGGGGGTCTTAATCAGCCCCAGCATTTT.

The chain employs TRBV7-9 and TRBJ2-1; 10 nucleotides agree with TRBD2. Germline-derived CDR1 and CDR2 are SEHNR and FQNEAQ (reference sequence). The CDR3 consists of 16 residues. The ends lost 5 bases at V and 9 bases at J; junction bases unmatched: 13. CDR3 DNA sequence: TGTGCCAGCAGCCCGCCGCCGAGCGGGAGGGCCCCTGAGCAGTTCTTC. Translating it yields CASSPPPSGRAPEQFF.

The chain carries TRBV6-6 and TRBJ2-1; possible D gene TRBD1, 6 bases. Between the trimmed V and J ends, which lost 5 bases and 0 bases, there was a span of 11 bases. Per germline, CDR1 MNHNY and CDR2 SVGAGI (reference sequence). This CDR3 has 15 amino acids. CDR3 residues: CASSATGSSYNEQFF. Written as DNA, the CDR3 is TGTGCCAGCAGTGCCACAGGGAGCTCCTACAATGAGCAGTTCTTC.

The V gene is TRBV12-5, the J gene TRBJ2-7; 7 nucleotides line up with TRBD1. In germline, CDR1 is LGHNT, CDR2 FRNRAP. V shed 5 bases and J 2 bases; nucleotides not matched to a gene: 6. The CDR3 runs to 14 residues. CDR3 loop: CASGSGQAPYEQYF. For the CDR3, the DNA is TGTGCTAGTGGTAGCGGACAGGCTCCCTACGAGCAGTACTTC.

This chain uses TRBV28 with TRBJ2-5; 7 positions agree with TRBD1. Germline V gene data show CDR1 as MDHEN and CDR2 as SYDVKM. The CDR3 is made up of 15 amino acids. V lost 5 bases to trimming and J lost 4 bases; unmatched junction nucleotides: 10. The CDR3 loop is CASSTPQGVGETQYF. The CDR3 DNA reads as TGTGCCAGCAGTACGCCCCAGGGGGTGGGAGAGACCCAGTACTTC.

This chain's CDR3 is CASSKVGQPTDTQYF. The CDR3 DNA reads TGTGCCAGCAGCAAAGTTGGACAGCCGACAGATACGCAGTATTTT. The chain employs TRBV21-1 and TRBJ2-3; the table's D call TRBD1 went unverified against the DNA. TRBV21-1 is assigned pseudogene status. This CDR3 has 15 residues.

In DNA form, the CDR3 reads TGTGCCAGCAGCCTCGGACAGAGCTCCTACGAGCAGTACTTC. This encodes CASSLGQSSYEQYF. J is TRBJ2-7 and V is TRBV7-9, with a possible D match to TRBD1 (6 bases). Germline-derived CDR1 and CDR2 are SEHNR and FQNEAQ (reference sequence). This CDR3 has 14 amino acids. V lost 5 bases to trimming and J lost 0 bases, with 11 bases between them.

In the case of this clone: At one end, the junction sequence differs from germline, possibly due to a read error. The chain couples TRBV14 to TRBJ1-2, with 7 bases lining up with TRBD1. This CDR3 is 14 amino acids long. Germline lookup yields CDR1 SGHDN and CDR2 FVKESK. The CDR3 here is CASSRDRNSYGHTF. The CDR3 nucleotides are TGTGCCAGCAGCAGGGACAGAAATTCCTATGGCCACACCTTC.

This clone has just one count. The chain combines TRBV29-1 with TRBJ2-7; D possibly corresponds to TRBD1 (5 bases). The CDR3 totals 15 residues. Trimming removed 1 base at V and 0 bases at J, with 13 bases between. The germline gives CDR1 SQVTM, CDR2 ANQGSEA. CDR3 coding DNA: TGCAGCGTTGAAGGGAAAAAGGACAACTCCTACGAGCAGTACTTC. Protein product: CSVEGKKDNSYEQYF.

The chain links TRBV5-4 to TRBJ1-2, with 9 positions matching TRBD1. This CDR3 spans 15 amino acids. The V gene's germline CDR1 is SGHNT and CDR2 YYREEE (reference sequence). Trimming cost V 4 bases and J 4 bases; bases outside gene matches: 8. CDR3 DNA sequence: TGTGCCAGCAGCAAACAGGGGGCTCGAGTCTATGGCTACACCTTC. It yields the protein CASSKQGARVYGYTF.

The gene calls are TRBV9 and TRBJ2-7; 9 nucleotides agree with TRBD2. This CDR3 is built from 18 residues. With 0 bases clipped from V and 0 bases from J, the junction kept 10 bases outside the gene matches. CDR1 SGDLS and CDR2 YYNGEE come from the germline V gene. The CDR3 reads CASSVGVSGRWSSYEQYF. The CDR3 DNA is TGTGCCAGCAGCGTAGGGGTTAGCGGGAGATGGAGCTCCTACGAGCAGTACTTC.

The chain uses TRBV5-1 and TRBJ2-3; D is possibly TRBD2 (5 bases). The CDR3 is 14 amino acids. Germline V lookup: CDR1 SGHRS, CDR2 YFSETQ. Trimming left V 4 bases short and J 2 bases short, with 11 bases between. The CDR3, as DNA: TGCGCCAGCAGCCTAGACTACTTCACAGATACGCAGTATTTT. This encodes CASSLDYFTDTQYF.